This section outlines one T cell receptor beta chain sequence together with its context. Its target is not known. V lost 1 base, J lost 5 bases, and 11 bases lay in between. Germline V gene sequence: CDR1 DFQATT, CDR2 SNEGSKA (reference sequence). The CDR3 loop spans 13 amino acids. These data come from a study of CD8 T cells in ankylosing spondylitis. General study findings and limits: As for the disease-linked clones, they showed a CD8+ phenotype and occurred at relatively low frequencies in peripheral blood. What seemed typical of ankylosing spondylitis blood was a TCR beta motif built from 7 or 8 highly homologous variants.

Quantitative molecular-barcoded 5'-RACE generated the TCR beta libraries. TCRdb reprocessed the 5' RACE reads with MiXCR, giving one entry per CDR3 protein. The sample lists 450,000 to 550,000 distinct CDR3 sequences; approximately 5% were seen once. This chain connects TRBV20-1 to TRBJ2-5; D is ambiguous. The source material was blood, either unsorted or a sorted T cell fraction (not recorded which). The receptor was derived from a male donor with ankylosing spondylitis. The CDR3 region is CSARGHPPETQYF. The CDR3 DNA reads TGCAGTGCTAGAGGGCACCCGCCCGAGACCCAGTACTTC.